These T cell receptor beta chains were read from a single sample in a study of tumor T cells in aggressive B-cell lymphoma. The table came from immunoSEQ multiplex PCR; TCRdb's copy has only in-frame clones and leaves some out. The table has thousands of clones, approximately 78% seen once. Source material: tumor tissue. These receptor sequences come from an adult with diffuse large B cell lymphoma. CDR3s include the opening cysteine and the closing phenylalanine or tryptophan. The D gene is left open where the match is weak. Size values are once, few and many counts, or a class for expanded clones, and some rows have none.

V: TRBV5-1
D: TRBD1
J: TRBJ1-3
size: NA
DNA: TGCGCCAGCAGCTGGACAGGGGTCGAAAACACCATATATTTT
CDR3: CASSWTGVENTIYF

V: TRBV13
D: NA
J: TRBJ1-1
size: NA
DNA: TGTGCCAGCAGCTTGGGGAGGGTTGGCACTGAAGCTTTCTTT
CDR3: CASSLGRVGTEAFF

V: TRBV28
D: TRBD1
J: TRBJ1-2
size: NA
DNA: TGTGCCAGCAGTTCAAGGGGGACAGACTATGGCTACACCTTC
CDR3: CASSSRGTDYGYTF

V: TRBV30
D: NA
J: TRBJ1-1
size: NA
DNA: TGTGCCTGGAGTGTACTAGGGGGCACTGAAGCTTTCTTT
CDR3: CAWSVLGGTEAFF

V: TRBV4-1
D: NA
J: TRBJ1-1
size: NA
DNA: TGCGCCAGCAGCCCCTGGGATGGGGGCGGCACTGAAGCTTTCTTT
CDR3: CASSPWDGGGTEAFF

V: TRBV5-4
D: TRBD2
J: TRBJ2-7
size: NA
DNA: TGTGCCAGCAGCTGGGGGTCGGGAGGGGCCTACGAGCAGTACTTC
CDR3: CASSWGSGGAYEQYF

V: TRBV4-1
D: NA
J: TRBJ2-7
size: NA
DNA: TGCGCCAGCAGCCAAGACCGGAGCGGGTTCTACGAGCAGTACTTC
CDR3: CASSQDRSGFYEQYF

V: TRBV7-9
D: TRBD1
J: TRBJ1-5
size: NA
DNA: TGTGCCAGCAGCTCGGGACAGATTAGCAATCAGCCCCAGCATTTT
CDR3: CASSSGQISNQPQHF

V: TRBV5-1
D: TRBD1
J: TRBJ1-2
size: NA
DNA: TGCGCCAGCAGAGCGGAGGGGGGACAGTACACCTTC
CDR3: CASRAEGGQYTF

V: TRBV27
D: TRBD1
J: TRBJ1-1
size: NA
DNA: TGTGCCAGCAGTCCCCGGACAGGGACCACTGAAGCTTTCTTT
CDR3: CASSPRTGTTEAFF

V: TRBV30
D: NA
J: TRBJ1-2
size: NA
DNA: TGTGCCTGGAGCGAGGGGGGGCGCGGCTATGGCTACACCTTC
CDR3: CAWSEGGRGYGYTF

V: TRBV18
D: NA
J: TRBJ1-1
size: NA
DNA: TGTGCCAGCTCACCAATGGGCGGGGAACCCCTCACTGAAGCTTTCTTT
CDR3: CASSPMGGEPLTEAFF

V: TRBV12-2
D: NA
J: TRBJ1-1
size: NA
DNA: TGTGCAAGTCCCCTACCGCCGGACAGGGGGATCACTGAAGCTTTCTTT
CDR3: CASPLPPDRGITEAFF

V: TRBV10-3
D: NA
J: TRBJ2-2
size: NA
DNA: TGTGCCATCAGTGTTCCCGGACAGACCACCGGGGAGCTGTTTTTT
CDR3: CAISVPGQTTGELFF

V: TRBV6-4
D: TRBD1
J: TRBJ2-3
size: NA
DNA: TGTGCCAGCAGACCGGGACAGGGGGAGTGTACAGATACGCAGTATTTT
CDR3: CASRPGQGECTDTQYF

V: TRBV7-9
D: NA
J: TRBJ1-6
size: NA
DNA: TGTGCCAGCAGCCCTTTCGGTTCGAATTCACCCCTCCACTTT
CDR3: CASSPFGSNSPLHF

V: TRBV28
D: NA
J: TRBJ2-7
size: NA
DNA: TGTGCCAGCAGTTCCGAGTGGGGCTACGAGCAGTATTTC
CDR3: CASSSEWGYEQYF

V: TRBV29-1
D: NA
J: TRBJ2-1
size: NA
DNA: TGCAGCGTGGGGCCAGAGAATGCCTACAATGAGCAGTTCTTC
CDR3: CSVGPENAYNEQFF

V: TRBV5-1
D: NA
J: TRBJ2-7
size: NA
DNA: TGCGCCAGCAGCTTGGCTCGCGGACTTAACTACGAGCAGTACTTC
CDR3: CASSLARGLNYEQYF

V: TRBV6-5
D: NA
J: TRBJ2-1
size: few
DNA: TGTGCCAGCAGTTACCTGGAGGAGCAGTTCTTC
CDR3: CASSYLEEQFF

V: TRBV4-3
D: NA
J: TRBJ1-1
size: few
DNA: TGCGCCAGCAGCCAAGATTTTAGCAGGGGCACTGAAGCTTTCTTT
CDR3: CASSQDFSRGTEAFF

V: TRBV5-1
D: TRBD1
J: TRBJ1-4
size: NA
DNA: TGCGCCAGCAGCGGAGACAGGGGTTTCGCAGAAAAACTGTTTTTT
CDR3: CASSGDRGFAEKLFF

V: TRBV5-8
D: NA
J: TRBJ2-7
size: NA
DNA: TGTGCCAGCAGCGAGTTACGGAACTACGAGCAGTACTTC
CDR3: CASSELRNYEQYF

V: TRBV9
D: NA
J: TRBJ2-7
size: NA
DNA: TGTGCCAGCAGCGTAGGAAGCGGCACCTACGAGCAGTACTTC
CDR3: CASSVGSGTYEQYF

V: TRBV4-3
D: TRBD1
J: TRBJ2-1
size: NA
DNA: TGCGCCAGCAGCTACTACAGGACAGGGATTGGTGAGCAGTTCTTC
CDR3: CASSYYRTGIGEQFF

V: TRBV27
D: NA
J: TRBJ1-4
size: NA
DNA: TGTGCCAGCACCGCATTCCAGGGTTCCGGTGAAAAACTGTTTTTT
CDR3: CASTAFQGSGEKLFF

V: TRBV7-9
D: NA
J: TRBJ1-2
size: NA
DNA: TGTGCCAGCAGCTTAGCCCCAGGGGAATATGGCTACACCTTC
CDR3: CASSLAPGEYGYTF

V: TRBV4-1
D: TRBD1
J: TRBJ2-2
size: NA
DNA: TGCGCCAGCAGCCAGGCAAGTGCAGGGGGCGCGGGCACCGGGGAGCTGTTTTTT
CDR3: CASSQASAGGAGTGELFF

V: TRBV6-5
D: NA
J: TRBJ1-1
size: NA
DNA: TGTGCCAGCAGTTACGGCCTTGGCGAAGCTTTCTTT
CDR3: CASSYGLGEAFF

V: TRBV4-3
D: NA
J: TRBJ2-1
size: NA
DNA: TGCGCCAGCAGCCGACACGCCACCAATGAGCAGTTCTTC
CDR3: CASSRHATNEQFF

V: TRBV5-5
D: NA
J: TRBJ1-1
size: NA
DNA: TGTGCCAGCAGCTTGGGCAGGGAAGCTTTCTTT
CDR3: CASSLGREAFF

V: TRBV7-6
D: TRBD2
J: TRBJ2-3
size: NA
DNA: TGTGCCAGCAGTCTAGCGGGGGGACGAGATACGCAGTATTTT
CDR3: CASSLAGGRDTQYF

V: TRBV5-6
D: TRBD1
J: TRBJ1-2
size: NA
DNA: TGTGCCAGCAGCTTGGTCCTCTGGAAGGGGGCTGGTACCTTC
CDR3: CASSLVLWKGAGTF

V: TRBV30
D: NA
J: TRBJ2-1
size: NA
DNA: TGTGCTTGGAGTGTAAGGGCCGGGGGCAATGAGCAGTTCTTC
CDR3: CAWSVRAGGNEQFF